A selection of T cell receptor beta chains follows, all from one sample in a study of cytomegalovirus exposure and HLA in healthy donors. This table comes from immunoSEQ multiplex PCR, and its TCRdb copy is limited to in-frame clones, with some not included. The repertoire holds 150,000 to 200,000 clones, 70% to 80% seen once, with under 2% in the top ten. The sample was PBMCs. The origin of the receptors is a young man in good health and CMV-seronegative. Both conserved end residues are part of each CDR3. A D gene is named only where the DNA matches it firmly. Clone size, where shown, is once, few, many, or a class for clones that have expanded.

>.|TRBV10-2|few|TRBJ1-1
CATKSGDPEAFF
TGCGCCACCAAAAGCGGGGACCCTGAAGCTTTCTTT
>.|TRBV7-9|once|TRBJ2-1
CSSSFETDFYNEQFF
TGTTCCAGCAGCTTCGAGACAGATTTCTACAATGAGCAGTTCTTC
>.|TRBV29-1|.|TRBJ1-1
CSVMTDTEAFF
TGCAGCGTCATGACTGACACTGAAGCTTTCTTT
>TRBD2|TRBV6-6|few|TRBJ2-5
CASSPLAEETQYF
TGTGCCAGCAGCCCCCTAGCGGAAGAGACCCAGTACTTC
>TRBD2|TRBV6-1|few|TRBJ2-7
CASSAGTSGYEQYF
TGTGCCAGCAGCGCCGGGACTAGTGGCTACGAGCAGTACTTC
>.|TRBV4-2|.|TRBJ2-3
CASSPGQFTDTQYF
TGTGCCAGCAGCCCTGGACAGTTCACAGATACGCAGTATTTT
>.|TRBV27|.|TRBJ2-2
CASSLFSGPGELFF
TGTGCCAGCAGTTTATTTTCCGGTCCCGGGGAGCTGTTTTTT
>.|TRBV11-2|.|TRBJ2-7
CASSRLPGVYEQYF
TGTGCCAGCAGCCGCCTCCCTGGAGTCTACGAGCAGTACTTC
>TRBD1|TRBV7-9|few|TRBJ2-1
CASSLRDRAYEQFF
TGTGCCAGCAGCTTAAGGGACAGGGCGTATGAGCAGTTCTTC
>.|TRBV5-1|.|TRBJ2-1
CASSPPDPYNEQFF
TGCGCCAGCTCCCCCCCAGATCCGTACAATGAGCAGTTCTTC
>.|TRBV7-9|.|TRBJ2-7
CASSVGGRNEQYF
TGTGCCAGCAGCGTCGGGGGAAGGAACGAGCAGTACTTC
>.|TRBV30|few|TRBJ1-6
CAWSGPEDNSPLHF
TGTGCCTGGAGTGGCCCAGAGGATAATTCACCCCTCCACTTT
>TRBD2|TRBV5-4|.|TRBJ2-7
CASSISPATSGSYEQYF
TGTGCCAGCAGCATTTCACCCGCGACTAGCGGGAGTTACGAGCAGTACTTC
>.|TRBV7-9|.|TRBJ1-1
CASSGPGPRGTEAFF
TGTGCCAGCAGCGGACCCGGGCCCCGGGGCACTGAAGCTTTCTTT
>.|TRBV5-1|.|TRBJ1-2
CASSPDSRSGGYTF
TGCGCCAGCAGTCCGGACAGCCGATCGGGGGGCTACACCTTC
>.|TRBV11-2|once|TRBJ2-3
CASSSRLPPAGTQYF
TGTGCCAGCAGCTCGCGACTACCCCCGGCGGGTACGCAGTATTTT
>.|TRBV11-2|.|TRBJ2-3
CASSLGAAPDTQYF
TGTGCCAGCAGCTTAGGCGCGGCCCCAGATACGCAGTATTTT
>.|TRBV15|.|TRBJ2-7
CATSRGASYEQYF
TGTGCCACCAGCAGGGGGGCGTCCTACGAGCAGTACTTC
>.|TRBV28|once|TRBJ2-7
CASRSGGSSYEQYF
TGTGCCAGCAGGTCAGGGGGGAGCTCCTACGAGCAGTACTTC
>TRBD1|TRBV14|few|TRBJ1-2
CASSLGTGRGYTF
TGTGCCAGCAGCCTCGGGACAGGGCGCGGCTACACCTTC
>TRBD1|TRBV4-1|once|TRBJ1-3
CASSQITTGTNTIYF
TGCGCCAGCAGCCAGATTACGACAGGGACAAACACCATATATTTT
>.|TRBV11-2|.|TRBJ1-5
CASSQEGSSNQPQHF
TGTGCCAGCAGCCAAGAGGGCAGTTCCAATCAGCCCCAGCATTTT
>TRBD2|TRBV27|.|TRBJ2-1
CASRKAGGPYNEQFF
TGTGCCAGCAGAAAAGCGGGAGGGCCCTACAATGAGCAGTTCTTC
>.|TRBV27|.|TRBJ1-6
CASSLSGRAGNSPLHF
TGTGCCAGCAGTTTATCGGGCAGAGCAGGGAATTCACCCCTCCACTTT
>TRBD1|TRBV6-1|.|TRBJ2-5
CASRVRTGRRETQYF
TGTGCCAGCAGGGTCCGGACAGGAAGAAGGGAGACCCAGTACTTC
>.|TRBV7-9|.|TRBJ2-5
CASSLQGGTEETQYF
TGTGCCAGCAGCTTACAGGGCGGGACTGAAGAGACCCAGTACTTC
>TRBD2|TRBV7-9|.|TRBJ2-1
CAEGGASGIDEQFF
TGTGCCGAGGGGGGGGCTAGCGGGATCGATGAGCAGTTCTTC
>TRBD1|TRBV25-1|.|TRBJ2-7
CASSPRTGPGEQYF
TGTGCCAGCAGTCCTCGGACAGGGCCGGGCGAGCAGTACTTC
>TRBD1|TRBV19|.|TRBJ2-7
CASSINPLLPYRDRDYEQYF
TGTGCCAGTAGTATAAACCCCCTCCTCCCGTACCGGGACAGGGACTACGAGCAGTACTTC
>.|TRBV9|.|TRBJ1-4
CASSTGTGKLFF
TGTGCCAGCAGCACGGGGACTGGAAAACTGTTTTTT
>.|TRBV28|few|TRBJ1-5
CASSLPPRVRSNQPQHF
TGTGCCAGCAGTTTACCCCCCCGCGTTCGTAGCAATCAGCCCCAGCATTTT
>.|TRBV15|.|TRBJ2-1
CATSRDYMSSYNEQFF
TGTGCCACCAGCAGAGACTATATGAGCTCCTACAATGAGCAGTTCTTC
>TRBD1|TRBV11-2|once|TRBJ2-2
CASSSSRTGGELFF
TGTGCCAGCAGCTCCTCCAGGACAGGCGGGGAGCTGTTTTTT
>TRBD1|TRBV5-4|.|TRBJ2-6
CASSDRGLGGANVLTF
TGTGCCAGCAGCGACAGGGGGCTCGGTGGGGCCAACGTCCTGACTTTC
>.|TRBV7-9|.|TRBJ2-2
CASSLERWGVDTGELFF
TGTGCCAGCAGCTTAGAACGGTGGGGAGTTGATACCGGGGAGCTGTTTTTT
>TRBD1|TRBV25-1|.|TRBJ2-5
CASSASGQGGETQYF
TGTGCCAGCAGCGCCTCGGGACAGGGAGGGGAGACCCAGTACTTC
>.|TRBV30|.|TRBJ2-3
CAREGASDTQYF
TGTGCCAGAGAAGGGGCTTCCGATACGCAGTATTTT
>TRBD1|TRBV19|.|TRBJ2-7
CASSMTGASYEQYF
TGTGCCAGTAGTATGACAGGGGCTTCCTACGAGCAGTACTTC
>.|TRBV5-1|once|TRBJ2-2
CASSLSSAGELFF
TGCGCCAGCAGCTTGAGCTCGGCCGGGGAGCTGTTTTTT
>TRBD2|TRBV7-9|.|TRBJ2-4
CASSLESSGVAKNIQYF
TGTGCCAGCAGCTTAGAATCTAGCGGGGTAGCCAAAAACATTCAGTACTTC
>.|TRBV5-1|.|TRBJ2-7
CASSSTSYEQYF
TGCGCCAGCAGCTCGACTAGTTACGAGCAGTACTTC
>.|TRBV7-2|.|TRBJ1-2
CASSLELGGRGYTF
TGTGCCAGCAGCTTAGAACTGGGGGGTCGCGGCTACACCTTC
>.|TRBV19|.|TRBJ2-1
CASSARGRNEQFF
TGTGCCAGTAGTGCACGGGGGAGGAATGAGCAGTTCTTC
>.|TRBV5-1|few|TRBJ2-3
CASSSLGGLTDTQYF
TGCGCCAGCAGCTCCCTCGGCGGACTCACAGATACGCAGTATTTT
>TRBD1|TRBV5-4|.|TRBJ2-4
CASSPQGTGAINLAKNIQYF
TGTGCCAGCAGCCCCCAGGGGACAGGGGCTATTAATTTAGCCAAAAACATTCAGTACTTC
>.|TRBV9|.|TRBJ2-3
CASSAPTGGGGTDTQYF
TGTGCCAGCAGCGCCCCCACGGGGGGCGGAGGCACAGATACGCAGTATTTT
>TRBD2|TRBV2|.|TRBJ2-7
CASSLAGVGEQYF
TGTGCCAGCAGTTTAGCGGGAGTGGGCGAGCAGTACTTC
>.|TRBV18|.|TRBJ2-5
CAATTSREETQYF
TGTGCCGCAACCACGAGCAGGGAAGAGACCCAGTACTTC
>.|TRBV28|.|TRBJ1-1
CASSIGRVTPFGAFF
TGTGCCAGCAGCATCGGCCGGGTTACCCCGTTTGGAGCTTTCTTT
>TRBD2|TRBV2|once|TRBJ2-7
CASSESGAGGPPYEQYF
TGTGCCAGCAGTGAAAGCGGAGCGGGAGGGCCCCCCTACGAGCAGTACTTC
>.|TRBV2|.|TRBJ1-3
CASRGARQGFSGNTIYF
TGTGCCAGCAGGGGGGCGCGGCAGGGATTCTCTGGAAACACCATATATTTT
>.|TRBV7-9|.|TRBJ2-2
CASSRRPNPVENAGELFF
TGTGCCAGCAGCCGACGACCGAACCCCGTGGAGAACGCCGGGGAGCTGTTTTTT
>TRBD2|TRBV14|.|TRBJ2-1
CASRGDLAGPGFF
TGTGCCAGCAGGGGGGACCTAGCGGGACCTGGGTTCTTC
>TRBD1|TRBV9|.|TRBJ2-1
CASTSGPGQGYNEQFF
TGTGCCAGCACCTCCGGTCCGGGACAGGGCTACAATGAGCAGTTCTTC
>TRBD1|TRBV29-1|.|TRBJ2-2
CSVEGDRAGELFF
TGCAGCGTTGAGGGGGACAGGGCCGGGGAGCTGTTTTTT
>.|TRBV7-7|.|TRBJ1-1
CAVSQRMNTEAFF
TGTGCCGTCTCCCAGCGCATGAACACTGAAGCTTTCTTT
>TRBD1|TRBV9|.|TRBJ2-7
CASSAGGGGAYEQYF
TGTGCCAGCAGCGCAGGGGGCGGCGGGGCCTACGAGCAGTACTTC
>.|TRBV5-1|.|TRBJ2-7
CASRSTPTYEQYF
TGCGCCAGCAGAAGTACACCGACCTACGAGCAGTACTTC
>TRBD2|TRBV14|once|TRBJ2-1
CASSRTSEPYNEQFF
TGTGCCAGCAGTCGGACTAGCGAGCCCTACAATGAGCAGTTCTTC
>TRBD1|TRBV5-1|.|TRBJ1-2
CASSFTQGGGLSGYTF
TGCGCCAGCAGCTTTACACAGGGGGGAGGCCTCTCTGGCTACACCTTC